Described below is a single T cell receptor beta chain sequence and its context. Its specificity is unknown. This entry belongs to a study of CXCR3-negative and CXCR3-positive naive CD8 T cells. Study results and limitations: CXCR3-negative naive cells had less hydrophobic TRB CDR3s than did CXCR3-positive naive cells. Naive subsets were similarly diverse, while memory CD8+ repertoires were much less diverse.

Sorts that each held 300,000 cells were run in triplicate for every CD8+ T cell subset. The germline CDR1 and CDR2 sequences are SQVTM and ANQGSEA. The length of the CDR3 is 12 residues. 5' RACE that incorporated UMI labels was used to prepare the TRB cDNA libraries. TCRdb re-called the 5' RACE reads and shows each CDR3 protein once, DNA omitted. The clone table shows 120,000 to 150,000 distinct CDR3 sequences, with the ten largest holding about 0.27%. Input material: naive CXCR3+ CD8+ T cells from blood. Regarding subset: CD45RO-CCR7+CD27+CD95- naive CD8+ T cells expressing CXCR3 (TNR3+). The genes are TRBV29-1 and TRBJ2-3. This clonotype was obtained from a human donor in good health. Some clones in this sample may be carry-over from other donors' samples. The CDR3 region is CSVVGSPDTQYF.